These 29 T cell receptor beta chains share one sample of origin, sequenced in a study of T cell responses to AZD1222 COVID-19 vaccine. The method was immunoSEQ multiplex PCR; TCRdb's version includes in-frame clones alone and lacks a portion of them. Counted here are about 76,000 clones, 88% occurring once; the ten biggest clones make up 4% to 5.5%. The input for sequencing was peripheral blood, taken on day 0 of MenACWY control vaccination. These receptors all stem from an adult in good health.

The chain carries TRBV19 and TRBJ2-7; 9 bases match TRBD1. The CDR3 runs 15 residues. After removal of 3 bases from V and 6 bases from J, the junction contained 9 bases not matched to a gene. Germline V CDR1 and CDR2: LNHDA, SQIVND (reference sequence). This CDR3 is CASSIGRTGDGEQYF. The CDR3 DNA sequence: TGTGCCAGTAGTATCGGGAGGACAGGGGACGGCGAGCAGTACTTC.

CDR3 nucleotide sequence: TGTGCCAGCAGTCAAACGGATCAGCCCCAGCATTTT. Translated, it gives CASSQTDQPQHF. The rearrangement uses TRBV28 and TRBJ1-5; D unresolved. The CDR3 consists of 12 residues. The V end was cut by 5 bases, the J end by 5 bases, with 7 bases between. CDR1 is MDHEN and CDR2 is SYDVKM in the germline V gene.

This clone was seen once. The chain has TRBV18 and TRBJ1-2, with 8 bases identical to TRBD1. Trimming took 6 bases from V and 6 from J; bases not matched to a gene: 6. CDR3 size: 13 residues. Germline assignment: CDR1 KGHSH and CDR2 LQKENI. The CDR3 DNA is TGTGCCAGCTCTCCAGGACAGGGCGATGGCTACACCTTC. It yields the protein CASSPGQGDGYTF.

The chain uses TRBV3-1 (or the pseudogene TRBV3-2) and TRBJ1-2, with 7 bases fitting TRBD1. Germline V CDR1 and CDR2: LGHDT, YNNKEL (reference sequence). The CDR3 loop spans 15 amino acids. Trimming removed 8 bases from V and 4 bases from J; junction bases left unmatched: 13. Written as DNA, the CDR3 is TGTGCCAGCGGTCTGAACAGGGGTTCTATCTATGGCTACACCTTC. As protein: CASGLNRGSIYGYTF.

The chain is built from TRBV28 and TRBJ2-7, with D tentatively TRBD2 (5 bases). Per germline, CDR1 MDHEN and CDR2 SYDVKM. The CDR3 is made up of 17 amino acids. Trimming shortened V by 6 bases and J by 2 bases, and 23 bases separated the two germline ends. In nucleotides, the CDR3 is TGTGCCAGCAGCCCAAGGAAAGGGAGCGGAACCACCTACGAGCAGTACTTC. It yields the protein CASSPRKGSGTTYEQYF.

The chain uses TRBV4-3 and TRBJ2-7; weak D call: TRBD2 (6 bases). Trimming pared 4 bases from V and 3 bases from J, leaving 19 bases between. CDR1 is LGHNA, CDR2 YSLEER, per germline. CDR3 length equals 16 residues. In DNA, the CDR3 is TGCGCCAGCAGCCCTACCTGGGGAGGCAGTCACTACGAGCAGTACTTC. The encoded protein is CASSPTWGGSHYEQYF.

The rearrangement links TRBV7-2 to TRBJ1-6; D unclear. Trimming took 4 bases from V and 10 from J, leaving 11 bases between them. The CDR3 runs to 13 residues. The germline CDR1 and CDR2 sequences are SGHTA and FQGNSA. DNA of the CDR3: TGTGCCAGCAGCTCGCCCGCGCCCTCACCCCTCCACTTT. It specifies CASSSPAPSPLHF.

The chain couples TRBV10-1 to TRBJ2-1; 7 bases agree with TRBD2. Trimming cost V 2 bases and J 10 bases; bases outside gene matches: 8. CDR1 is WNHNN, CDR2 SYGVQD, per germline (reference sequence). This CDR3 has 14 amino acids. The CDR3 DNA is TGCGCCAGCAGTGAGAGCGGGAAGAAGGAAGAGCAGTTCTTC. Protein: CASSESGKKEEQFF.

This chain joins TRBV30 and TRBJ1-2; D may be TRBD1 (6 bases). The CDR3 loop spans 13 amino acids. Between the trimmed V and J ends, which lost 2 bases and 8 bases, there was a span of 15 bases. In germline, CDR1 is GTSNPN, CDR2 SVGIG (reference sequence). This CDR3 reads CAWSFRTEGGYTF. In DNA form, the CDR3 reads TGTGCCTGGAGTTTTAGGACAGAGGGGGGCTACACCTTC.

This chain uses TRBV19 with TRBJ2-5; tentatively, D is TRBD2 (7 bases). Germline-derived CDR1 and CDR2 are LNHDA and SQIVND (reference sequence). The CDR3 is made up of 17 amino acids. Trimming took 2 bases from V and 0 from J, leaving 16 bases between them. The CDR3 DNA reads TGTGCCAGTAGTATATCGAGTAGGGGGGGGTACCAAGAGACCCAGTACTTC. Residues: CASSISSRGGYQETQYF.

The chain links TRBV29-1 to TRBJ2-2; D not resolved. CDR1 SQVTM and CDR2 ANQGSEA come from the germline V gene. The CDR3 spans 13 residues. The V end lost 5 bases, the J end lost 3 bases, and 10 bases lay between the germline ends. CDR3 sequence (DNA): TGCAGCGTTCAGGTTTCGTACACCGGGGAGCTGTTTTTT. Its protein is CSVQVSYTGELFF.

The chain has TRBV18 and TRBJ2-7; 7 nucleotides match TRBD2. The V segment lost 4 bases and the J segment 1 base; nucleotides outside the gene matches: 4. Germline CDR1 KGHSH, CDR2 LQKENI. This CDR3 is built from 14 residues. This CDR3 reads CASSRASGSYEQYF. The CDR3 nucleotides read TGTGCCAGCTCACGGGCTAGCGGATCCTACGAGCAGTACTTC.

The CDR3, as DNA: TGTGCCAGCAGGCCGGACAGTTTTCGGCCCCAGCATTTT. As protein: CASRPDSFRPQHF. The chain has TRBV6-5 and TRBJ1-5, with a weak D call TRBD1 (6 bases). The CDR3 length is 13 residues. Trimming pared 6 bases from V and 9 bases from J, leaving 15 bases between. Germline CDR1 and CDR2: MNHEY and SVGAGI.

The genes are TRBV19 and TRBJ2-5; a possible D gene is TRBD1 (6 bases). V was shortened by 3 bases and J by 5 bases, with 16 bases between the two germline ends. The CDR3 has 15 residues. CDR1 is LNHDA, CDR2 SQIVND, per germline (reference sequence). The DNA of the CDR3 is TGTGCCAGTAGTATCGCTCGGGACATAACTGAGACCCAGTACTTC. It codes for CASSIARDITETQYF. The full variable domain, its missing parts supplied by reference TRBV19 and TRBJ2-5, is DGGITQSPKYLFRKEGQNVTLSCEQNLNHDAMYWYRQDPGQGLRLIYYSQIVNDFQKGDIAEGYSVSREKKESFPLTVTSAQKNPTAFYLCASSIARDITETQYFGPGTRLLVL.

The J gene is TRBJ1-2, the V gene TRBV10-3; 12 bases align to TRBD1. Losses at the gene ends were 8 bases for V and 8 bases for J; bases not matched to a gene: 9. The CDR3 runs 14 residues. Germline lookup yields CDR1 ENHRY and CDR2 SYGVKD. This CDR3 reads CAIFRDRGRGGYTF. CDR3 coding DNA: TGTGCCATCTTCCGGGACAGGGGGCGCGGGGGCTACACCTTC.

J is TRBJ1-5 and V is TRBV28, with D unclear. Germline CDR1 reads MDHEN; CDR2 reads SYDVKM. This CDR3 comprises 14 residues. V was trimmed by 7 bases and J by 7 bases, leaving 17 bases between them. The CDR3 loop is CASTFGLYSQPQHF. The CDR3 coding sequence is TGTGCCAGCACTTTCGGCCTTTATAGCCAGCCCCAGCATTTT.

The V call is TRBV27, the J call TRBJ1-2; no clear D gene. Germline CDR1 reads MNHEY; CDR2 reads SMNVEV (reference sequence). The CDR3 is 14 residues long. The germline V and J ends were trimmed by 5 bases and 2 bases, with 12 bases remaining between them. This chain's CDR3 is CASSPQTRNYGYTF. The CDR3 coding sequence is TGTGCCAGCAGTCCCCAGACAAGAAACTATGGCTACACCTTC.

The CDR3 is CASSPGQGGYEQYF. The CDR3, as DNA: TGTGCCAGCAGTCCGGGACAGGGGGGCTACGAGCAGTACTTC. The rearrangement uses TRBV6-5 and TRBJ2-7, with 11 bases identical to TRBD1. V was pared by 5 bases and J by 3 bases, with 3 bases of the junction left unmatched. Germline V gene data show CDR1 as MNHEY and CDR2 as SVGAGI. The CDR3 extends over 14 amino acids.

This clone was detected only once. The chain couples TRBV9 to TRBJ2-7, with 9 nucleotides matching TRBD1. The CDR3 is made up of 13 amino acids. CDR1 and CDR2 (germline): SGDLS, YYNGEE. The V gene end was trimmed by 3 bases and the J gene end by 3 bases; junction bases not matched to a gene: 1. CDR3 amino acids: CASSATGGYEQYF. The CDR3 DNA reads as TGTGCCAGCAGCGCGACAGGGGGCTACGAGCAGTACTTC.

This chain links TRBV20-1 with TRBJ1-2; D uncertain. Germline V lookup: CDR1 DFQATT, CDR2 SNEGSKA (reference sequence). The CDR3 sequence is 13 residues long. V was shortened by 3 bases and J by 8 bases, with 16 bases between the two germline ends. The CDR3 coding sequence is TGCAGTGCTAGTAGGGTTGAACATCGGGGCTACACCTTC. It yields the protein CSASRVEHRGYTF.

The chain couples TRBV7-6 to TRBJ1-6; D is perhaps TRBD1 (5 bases). CDR3 length: 16 residues. From germline, CDR1 is SGHVS and CDR2 FNYEAQ. Trimming cost V 5 bases and J 5 bases, with 16 bases left between them. The CDR3 protein is CASSPLGAQNNSPLHF. DNA of the CDR3: TGTGCCAGCAGCCCCCTAGGGGCCCAAAATAATTCACCCCTCCACTTT.

The sample holds one count of this clone. V gene TRBV10-3 combines with J gene TRBJ1-1; 7 bases are shared with TRBD1. Trimming at V came to 10 bases and at J to 1 base, leaving 9 bases not matched to a gene. This CDR3 spans 14 amino acids. Germline V CDR1 and CDR2: ENHRY, SYGVKD. In DNA, the CDR3 is TGTGCCACCAAGAGGGGGCAGCAGAACACTGAAGCTTTCTTT. Encoded protein: CATKRGQQNTEAFF.

The V and J genes are TRBV27 and TRBJ2-7; the match to TRBD2 covers 9 bases. The CDR3 sequence is 15 residues long. Unmatched junction bases numbered 12, after V lost 5 bases and J lost 7 bases. Per germline, CDR1 MNHEY and CDR2 SMNVEV (reference sequence). CDR3 bases: TGTGCCAGCAGTCTCGGGGTAGCGGGGGCCTCGGAGCAGTACTTC. It yields the protein CASSLGVAGASEQYF.

The genes are TRBV15 and TRBJ2-3; 10 positions match TRBD2. CDR1 is LNHNV, CDR2 YYDKDF, per germline (reference sequence). The CDR3 loop spans 16 amino acids. The ends lost 3 bases at V and 0 bases at J; junction bases unmatched: 3. For the CDR3, the DNA is TGTGCCACCAGCAGCGGACTAGCGGCAAGCACAGATACGCAGTATTTT. Its protein product is CATSSGLAASTDTQYF.

This clone showed up just a few times. V gene TRBV6-5 combines with J gene TRBJ2-7, with a weak D call TRBD2 (6 bases). The CDR3 is 14 amino acids. Germline V gene lookup returns CDR1 MNHEY and CDR2 SVGAGI. Trimming pared 4 bases from V and 0 bases from J, leaving 10 bases between. The CDR3 DNA is TGTGCCAGCAGTTTCGGACTAAGCTCCTACGAGCAGTACTTC. Its protein is CASSFGLSSYEQYF.

The chain joins TRBV7-2 to TRBJ2-3; a possible D gene is TRBD2 (6 bases). This CDR3 comprises 15 residues. CDR1 and CDR2 (germline): SGHTA, FQGNSA. The V and J ends lost 5 bases and 3 bases respectively, with 15 bases between them. CDR3 amino acids: CASSPLTGETDTQYF. The CDR3 DNA follows: TGTGCCAGCAGCCCTCTAACGGGGGAAACAGATACGCAGTATTTT.

The chain employs TRBV28 and TRBJ1-1, with D possibly TRBD1 on 6 matching bases. The germline V and J ends were trimmed by 3 bases and 5 bases, with 13 bases remaining between them. The CDR3 runs to 14 residues. In germline, CDR1 is MDHEN, CDR2 SYDVKM. Written as DNA, the CDR3 is TGTGCCAGCAGTTTGGGGGGCTCGGGTACTGAAGCTTTCTTT. It is translated as CASSLGGSGTEAFF. Drawing the rest from reference TRBV28 and TRBJ1-1, the complete variable domain is DVKVTQSSRYLVKRTGEKVFLECVQDMDHENMFWYRQDPGLGLRLIYFSYDVKMKEKGDIPEGYSVSREKKERFSLILESASTNQTSMYLCASSLGGSGTEAFFGQGTRLTVV.

This clone appeared once. The V gene is TRBV3-1 (or the pseudogene TRBV3-2), the J gene TRBJ2-1, with 15 bases identical to TRBD2. V gave up 3 bases and J gave up 8 bases; unmatched junction bases: 8. Germline V gene lookup returns CDR1 LGHDT and CDR2 YNNKEL (reference sequence). The CDR3 length is 17 residues. CDR3 sequence reads: CASSQWGLAGGVDEQFF. In DNA form, the CDR3 reads TGTGCCAGCAGCCAGTGGGGACTAGCGGGAGGAGTCGATGAGCAGTTCTTC.

V and J are TRBV6-1 and TRBJ2-1, with 9 bases fitting TRBD2. From germline, CDR1 is MNHNS and CDR2 SASEGT. There are 16 residues in the CDR3. The V gene end was trimmed by 2 bases and the J gene end by 6 bases; junction bases not matched to a gene: 8. The CDR3 reads CASSEWASGAINEQFF. In DNA form, the CDR3 reads TGTGCCAGCAGTGAATGGGCTAGCGGGGCCATCAATGAGCAGTTCTTC.